The TCR beta chain described here comes from a study of response to subunit inactivated influenza vaccine. TCRdb independently ran MiXCR on the RT-PCR reads; one entry per CDR3 protein. The repertoire holds about 570,000 distinct CDR3 sequences, with 11% as singletons. CDR1 is LGHNA and CDR2 is YNFKEQ in the germline V gene. Trimming cost V 0 bases and J 3 bases, with 12 bases left between them. The CDR3 length is 15 residues. These same records also appear under a second study, on T cells expressing NK-cell markers. That paper adds: Template switching by 5'RACE with UMIs generated the TCR beta cDNA. NKG2C+ dominant clonotype frequencies in several donors were roughly 1.0-7.0% of CD8+ T cells.

Sequenced here: PBMCs from blood, sampled on the day of vaccination. The receptor was isolated from a man in his fifties or sixties who received an inactivated influenza vaccine. This chain connects TRBV4-2 to TRBJ2-7; TRBD1 is a possible D gene (6 bases). The CDR3 region is CASSQEIGQIYEQYF. The CDR3 DNA is TGTGCCAGCAGCCAAGAGATTGGACAGATCTACGAGCAGTACTTC.